A single sample gave rise to the 6 T cell receptor beta chains below, sequenced in a study of beta chain features in type 1 diabetes. General study results and limits: Shorter TCRB CDR3s, moderately but significantly so, marked every one of the four CD4+ subsets in Type 1 diabetes patients.

The antigens these receptors bind are not known. Expressed TCRB transcripts were sequenced after all isolated RNA was converted to cDNA. Some clones are missing from TCRdb's copy, which holds only in-frame ones; the method was immunoSEQ multiplex PCR. The data hold a few hundred thousand clones, with roughly 12% observed a single time. Sequences were obtained from naive CD4+ T cells from blood. These receptors were collected from a young woman with type 1 diabetes.

The chain carries TRBV7-2 and TRBJ1-2, with D unresolved. The V end lost 5 bases, the J end lost 4 bases, and 14 bases lay between the germline ends. Germline loops: CDR1 SGHTA, CDR2 FQGNSA. The CDR3 is 14 amino acids. CDR3 in amino acids: CASSPLGLVYGYTF. CDR3 coding DNA: TGTGCCAGCAGCCCACTCGGACTTGTCTATGGCTACACCTTC.

The J gene is TRBJ2-7, the V gene TRBV4-1; TRBD2 might be the D (5 bases). The CDR3 has 15 residues. Trimming removed 0 bases at V and 7 bases at J, with 16 bases between. Germline CDR1 is MGHRA and CDR2 is YSYEKL. CDR3 region: CASSQDQTTPGEQYF. The DNA of the CDR3 is TGCGCCAGCAGCCAAGATCAGACTACCCCGGGGGAGCAGTACTTC.

This clone was recorded a few times. This chain links TRBV28 with TRBJ2-7, with 7 bases identical to TRBD1. Germline V gives CDR1 MDHEN, CDR2 SYDVKM. This CDR3 spans 14 amino acids. J gave up 2 bases and V 7 bases, and 8 bases lay outside the gene matches. This CDR3 is CASIRDRDTYEQYF. In DNA form, the CDR3 reads TGTGCCAGCATCCGAGACAGGGATACCTACGAGCAGTACTTC. The variable domain in full, with the rest retrieved from reference TRBV28 and TRBJ2-7, is DVKVTQSSRYLVKRTGEKVFLECVQDMDHENMFWYRQDPGLGLRLIYFSYDVKMKEKGDIPEGYSVSREKKERFSLILESASTNQTSMYLCASIRDRDTYEQYFGPGTRLTVT.

This clone appeared a few times. V gene TRBV5-4 combines with J gene TRBJ2-7; 9 bases map to TRBD1. This CDR3 region has 13 residues. Trimming took 4 bases from V and 2 from J; bases not matched to a gene: 1. Germline V gene sequence: CDR1 SGHNT, CDR2 YYREEE (reference sequence). The CDR3 region is CASSRDRAYEQYV. The DNA for the CDR3 is TGTGCCAGCAGCCGGGACAGGGCCTACGAGCAGTACGTC.

This clone was observed a handful of times. The rearrangement links TRBV5-1 to TRBJ2-1, with 7 bases fitting TRBD2. V shed 4 bases, J shed 4 bases, and the junction held 5 bases outside the gene matches. CDR3 length equals 14 residues. Germline lookup yields CDR1 SGHRS and CDR2 YFSETQ. The CDR3 nucleotides read TGCGCCAGCAGCCCCATAGCGGGTTACAATGAGCAGTTCTTC. Amino acids: CASSPIAGYNEQFF.

The genes are TRBV9 and TRBJ2-2, with D perhaps TRBD1 (6 bases). The CDR3 spans 16 residues. In germline, CDR1 is SGDLS, CDR2 YYNGEE. The V and J ends lost 3 bases and 0 bases respectively, with 12 bases between them. The CDR3 DNA is TGTGCCAGCAGCGCGAGACAGGTAACGAACACCGGGGAGCTGTTTTTT. It translates to CASSARQVTNTGELFF. Full variable domain (outside the CDR3, taken from reference TRBV9 and TRBJ2-2): DSGVTQTPKHLITATGQRVTLRCSPRSGDLSVYWYQQSLDQGLQFLIQYYNGEERAKGNILERFSAQQFPDLHSELNLSSLELGDSALYFCASSARQVTNTGELFFGEGSRLTVL.